What follows is one T cell receptor (beta chain) and its context. Its antigen is undetermined. This sample stems from a study of tumor-infiltrating lymphocytes in primary liver carcinoma. Total RNA amounting to around 530 ng was the source from which TCR beta cDNA was made with a constant-region primer. For TCR beta, libraries were produced by three nested multiplex PCR rounds using slightly modified ARM-PCR. With TRBV1-TRBV30 forward primers and a C-beta reverse primer, the first two PCR rounds were run for approximately 9 cycles each. TCRdb independently ran MiXCR on the multiplex PCR reads; one entry per CDR3 protein. The table has about 320,000 distinct CDR3 sequences, 50% to 70% seen once; the top ten hold roughly 9%. The blood RNA (from unsorted whole blood) was obtained, and germline DNA was also extracted. Those patients suffered from chronic HBV infection and were treatment-naive. Broader study findings: A significantly higher top-250-clone fraction was found in tumors than in blood (p = 0.039).

V was pared by 7 bases and J by 0 bases, with 17 bases between. This CDR3 spans 15 amino acids. Germline assignment: CDR1 SGHNT and CDR2 YYREEE (reference sequence). V is TRBV5-4 and J is TRBJ2-7, with no clear D. Sequenced sample: peripheral blood. This clonotype was sampled from a man aged 40-50 years with primary liver carcinoma and hepatitis B virus infection. For the CDR3, the DNA is TGTGCCAGCGGCTCCAAAGACGGATTCTCCTACGAGCAGTACTTC. This translates into CASGSKDGFSYEQYF.